The entry below gives a single TCR beta chain sequence along with its context. What it binds is unknown. Germline assignment: CDR1 SEHNR and CDR2 FQNEAQ (reference sequence). This CDR3 contains 15 residues. Trimming took 5 bases from V and 1 from J; bases not matched to a gene: 6. The entry originates in a study of cytomegalovirus exposure and HLA in healthy donors. Study summary: Early release data held around 82 million unique TCRs from HLA-typed donors.

Primers included in the PCR were 60 Vbeta and 13 Jbeta primers. Clones were sequenced by immunoSEQ multiplex PCR, and TCRdb holds only the in-frame ones, with some missing. The table lists some 190,000 clones, about nine tenths of them singletons. Study outcomes and limitations: Analysis was carried out at a later point, and it linked a missense DCLRE1C variant to TCR beta V- and J-gene trimming.

The V and J genes are TRBV7-9 and TRBJ2-7; 9 bases agree with TRBD1. The source of this sequence is a boy aged 2 to 10 in good health and CMV-seronegative. Sequencing used PBMCs. The CDR3 is CASSDPGQGSYEQYF. The DNA for the CDR3 is TGTGCCAGCAGCGATCCAGGACAGGGGTCCTACGAGCAGTACTTC.